This is a list of T cell receptor beta chains from one sample in a study of metastatic and nonmetastatic thyroid tumors. TCRdb re-clonotyped the PCR reads via MiXCR. The profile covers more than 10,000 clones, with around a fifth appearing a single time and 11% to 15% taken by the ten largest. Specimen: adjacent normal tissue. All receptors come from a female donor with papillary thyroid cancer or a benign thyroid nodule (not recorded which). Some clones in this sample may be carry-over from other donors' samples. Both conserved end residues are part of each CDR3. The order of the fields is D gene, V gene, clone size, J gene, CDR3 DNA, CDR3 protein. A D gene is named only where the DNA matches it firmly. The size entry is marked missing in some rows and otherwise reads once, few, many or a size class.

NA	TRBV15	few	TRBJ1-4	TGTGCCACCAGCATAGAAGTATTGTGGGGTGATGAAAAACTGTTTTTT	CATSIEVLWGDEKLFF
NA	TRBV18	many	TRBJ2-3	TGTGCCAGCTCACCGTCAGATACGCAGTATTTT	CASSPSDTQYF
NA	TRBV11-2	NA	TRBJ1-6	TGTGCCAGCAGCTTAGAATCAGGGTCCAATTCACCCCTCCACTTT	CASSLESGSNSPLHF
NA	TRBV5-6	many	TRBJ1-1	TGTGCCAGCAGCACAGACTGGAACACTGAAGCTTTCTTT	CASSTDWNTEAFF
NA	TRBV20-1	medium-sized	TRBJ1-2	TGCAGTGCTAGTGCCGGGGCGGCGGGCTACACCTTC	CSASAGAAGYTF
NA	TRBV2	medium-sized	TRBJ2-7	TGTGCCAGCAAGCCAGGCGTTGGTTACGAGCAGTACTTC	CASKPGVGYEQYF
TRBD1	TRBV6-1	few	TRBJ1-6	TGTGCCAGCACCGGACAGGGGGGTTCACCCCTCCACTTT	CASTGQGGSPLHF
NA	TRBV13	few	TRBJ2-3	TGTGCCAGCAGCTCTAACCCTAGGGCTAGGGGGACTAGCACAGATACGCAGTATTTT	CASSSNPRARGTSTDTQYF
NA	TRBV6-5	NA	TRBJ1-1	TGTGCCAGCAGTTACTTCCAATATATTCTGAACACTGAAGCTTTCTTT	CASSYFQYILNTEAFF
NA	TRBV28	few	TRBJ1-2	TGTGCCAGCACACGTACACAGGCCAACTATGGCTACACCTTC	CASTRTQANYGYTF
NA	TRBV2	NA	TRBJ2-7	TGTGCCAGCAGCCCGCGACGGGACGCTACCTACGAGCAGTACTTC	CASSPRRDATYEQYF
NA	TRBV29-1	few	TRBJ1-2	TGCAGCGCTGAAGATCAAATGGAGGGAGGCTACACCTTC	CSAEDQMEGGYTF
NA	TRBV9	NA	TRBJ2-7	TGTGCCAGCAGCCCACGGACGGGGGTTTGGTCCTACGAGCAGTACTTC	CASSPRTGVWSYEQYF
TRBD2	TRBV6-5	NA	TRBJ2-7	TGTGCCAGCAGTTACGCGGGAGGGCCTAACGAGCAGTACTTC	CASSYAGGPNEQYF
NA	TRBV7-2	NA	TRBJ1-5	TGTGCCAGTGCCGTCGGTTTCAATCAGCCCCAGCATTTT	CASAVGFNQPQHF
NA	TRBV28	medium-sized	TRBJ1-1	TGTGCCAGCAGTCTAACAGAAAACACTGAAGCTTTCTTT	CASSLTENTEAFF
TRBD1	TRBV20-1	many	TRBJ1-2	TGCAGTGCGAGGAAGGGGGCGCAGTCCTATGGCTACACCTTC	CSARKGAQSYGYTF
NA	TRBV18	many	TRBJ1-1	TGTGCCAGCTCACCCAGACAGTTTTTCATGAACACTGAAGCTTTCTTT	CASSPRQFFMNTEAFF
NA	TRBV20-1	medium-sized	TRBJ1-6	TGCAGTGCGCCCGACAGAAGTTGGAATTCACCCCTCCACTTT	CSAPDRSWNSPLHF
NA	TRBV11-2	few	TRBJ2-7	TGTGCCAGCAGCCCCTTGGCAGGGGGGTACTCCTACGAGCAGTACTTC	CASSPLAGGYSYEQYF
TRBD2	TRBV6-2/TRBV6-3	few	TRBJ2-7	TGTGCCAGCAGTTACGCCCCAAAGACTAGCAGCGAGCAGTACTTC	CASSYAPKTSSEQYF
TRBD1	TRBV29-1	many	TRBJ2-7	TGCAGCGTTGGGGGACAGGGCCTCTACGAGCAGTACTTC	CSVGGQGLYEQYF
NA	TRBV5-1	NA	TRBJ1-1	TGCGCCAGCAGCTTGGCCCTTAGAGAGGCGAACACTGAAGCTCTCTTT	CASSLALREANTEALF
NA	TRBV20-1	many	TRBJ2-1	TGCAGTGCATTAAGGGGGAGCTCCTACAATGAGCAGTTCTTC	CSALRGSSYNEQFF
NA	TRBV2	few	TRBJ2-7	TGTGCCAGCAGGTCGGGGACTCAATCCTACGAGCAGTACTTC	CASRSGTQSYEQYF
NA	TRBV7-9	many	TRBJ1-5	TGTGCCAGCAGCTTAAAGGGAGGCCAGCCCCAGCATTTT	CASSLKGGQPQHF
TRBD2	TRBV15	few	TRBJ2-7	TGTGCCACCAGCACAAGATTGGGGACTAGGTCCGAGCAGTACTTC	CATSTRLGTRSEQYF
NA	TRBV3-1	many	TRBJ2-5	TGTGCCAGCAGCCAGGGCAGGGCCGAGACCCAGTACTTC	CASSQGRAETQYF
NA	TRBV27	many	TRBJ2-3	TGTGCCAACAGTTTACCCGGGAGCACAGGTACGCAGTATTTT	CANSLPGSTGTQYF
NA	TRBV10-3	few	TRBJ1-3	TGTGCCATCAGTGAGTCACTGGCCGGCTCTGGAAACACCATATATTTT	CAISESLAGSGNTIYF
TRBD2	TRBV11-1	NA	TRBJ2-1	TGTGCCAGCAGTCATAGCGGGAGTGTCTACAATGAGCAGTTCTTC	CASSHSGSVYNEQFF
NA	TRBV6-2/TRBV6-3	medium-sized	TRBJ2-1	TGTGCCAGCACCGGACTACGGATTTACAATGAGCAGTTCTTC	CASTGLRIYNEQFF
NA	TRBV6-1	few	TRBJ2-7	TGTGCCAGCAGTGAAGAGCCAGGGGGGTCCTACGAGCAGTACTTC	CASSEEPGGSYEQYF